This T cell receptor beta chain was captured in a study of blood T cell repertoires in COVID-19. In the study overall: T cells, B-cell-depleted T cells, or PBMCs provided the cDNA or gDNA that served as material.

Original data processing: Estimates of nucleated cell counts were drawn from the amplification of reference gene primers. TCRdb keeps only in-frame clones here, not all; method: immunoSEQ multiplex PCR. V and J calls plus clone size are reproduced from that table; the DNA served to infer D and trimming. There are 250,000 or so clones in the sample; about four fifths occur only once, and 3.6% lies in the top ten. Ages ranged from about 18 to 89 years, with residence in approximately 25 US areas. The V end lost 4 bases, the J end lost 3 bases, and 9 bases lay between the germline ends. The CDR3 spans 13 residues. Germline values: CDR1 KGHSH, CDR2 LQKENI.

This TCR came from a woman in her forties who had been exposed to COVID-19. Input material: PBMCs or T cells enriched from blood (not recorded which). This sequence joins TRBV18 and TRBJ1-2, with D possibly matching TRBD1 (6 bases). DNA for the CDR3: TGTGCCAGCTCACTAGGGGGTGACTATGGCTACACCTTC. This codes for CASSLGGDYGYTF.